This T cell receptor (beta chain) originates from a study of Graves' ophthalmopathy and Graves' hyperthyroidism. The CDR3 length is 12 residues. V shed 6 bases and J shed 6 bases, with 11 bases lying between them. The germline V gene has CDR1 DFQATT and CDR2 SNEGSKA (reference sequence). Amplification targeted the TCR beta CDR3 regions, with RNA transcripts as the source material. HTBI-primed RT-PCR formed the first round, and a multiplex PCR formed the second. MiXCR was run by TCRdb on the multiplex PCR reads, yielding one entry per CDR3 protein. The data contain around 1,200,000 distinct CDR3 sequences, about two fifths of them singletons.

The chain couples TRBV20-1 to TRBJ2-2; D call uncertain. The clonotype was recovered from an adult man with Graves' hyperthyroidism. The sample consisted of peripheral blood or thyroid tissue (not recorded which). The CDR3 loop reads CSAGGIAGELFF. In DNA, the CDR3 is TGCAGTGCCGGCGGAATTGCCGGGGAGCTGTTTTTT.